A selection of T cell receptor beta chains follows, all from one sample in a study of blood T cell repertoires in COVID-19. Profiled with immunoSEQ multiplex PCR; TCRdb holds only in-frame clones, not every one. This table holds roughly 53,000 clones, approximately 82% found once. The material sequenced was peripheral blood. The receptors were gathered from a human donor in a cohort sampled during active COVID-19. The CDR3 runs from the conserved cysteine through the conserved F or W. A D gene is named only where the DNA matches it firmly. A row's size may be missing; if present it is once, few, many or a size class.

J gene,V gene,clone size,D gene,CDR3 length,CDR3 DNA,CDR3 protein
TRBJ2-7,TRBV4-1,NA,TRBD1,14,TGCGCCAGCAGCCAAGGACAGGGGTCATACGAGCAGTACTTC,CASSQGQGSYEQYF
TRBJ1-2,TRBV6-5,NA,NA,13,TGTGCCAGCACCCCCGGTGGTAACTATGGCTACACCTTC,CASTPGGNYGYTF
TRBJ2-3,TRBV13,NA,NA,14,TGTGCCAGCAGCTTAGGAGCCGTTACAGATACGCAGTATTTT,CASSLGAVTDTQYF
TRBJ1-2,TRBV5-1,NA,NA,13,TGCGCCAGCAGCTTGGACAGAAACTATGGCTACACCTTC,CASSLDRNYGYTF
TRBJ2-7,TRBV18,few,NA,12,TGTGCCAGCTCACGAACACCGCAAGGGGTGAACTTC,CASSRTPQGVNF
TRBJ2-3,TRBV4-1,NA,TRBD2,20,TGCGCCAGCAGCCAAGAGAGGCTAGCGGGAGCCCAATGGGGCACAGATACGCAGTATTTT,CASSQERLAGAQWGTDTQYF
TRBJ2-7,TRBV6-5,NA,NA,13,TGTGCCAGCAGTCCGCCGGGACTCTACGAGCAGTACTTC,CASSPPGLYEQYF
TRBJ1-5,TRBV18,NA,NA,13,TGTGCCAGCCCAAACAGTTTTGATCAGCCCCAGCATTTT,CASPNSFDQPQHF
TRBJ2-5,TRBV25-1,NA,NA,15,TGTGCCAGCAGCAGTATGAGGCCCAACCAAGAGACCCAGTACTTC,CASSSMRPNQETQYF
TRBJ1-6,TRBV19,NA,NA,16,TGTGCCAGTAGTTATCGGGAGGGACCCTCGAATTCACCCCTCCACTTT,CASSYREGPSNSPLHF
TRBJ1-2,TRBV20-1,NA,NA,14,TGCAGTGCTAGTGTGGGGGCAAGCAGCTATGGCTACACCTTC,CSASVGASSYGYTF
TRBJ2-7,TRBV25-1,NA,TRBD2,14,TGTGCCAGCAGTGGCCTAGCGGGTCAGGACGAGCAGTACTTC,CASSGLAGQDEQYF
TRBJ1-6,TRBV7-6,NA,TRBD1,15,TGTGCCAGCAGCTTAGCATGGGACAGCGGGTCACCCCTCCACTTT,CASSLAWDSGSPLHF
TRBJ2-5,TRBV3-1/TRBV3-2,NA,TRBD2,16,TGTGCCAGCAGCCAAGATTGGCGGGGGGCCCAAGAGACCCAGTACTTC,CASSQDWRGAQETQYF
TRBJ1-6,TRBV7-7,few,NA,19,TGTGCCAGCAGCCCAAGATCGAGGGGTGTTCGGGACACAAGTTCACCCCTCCACTTT,CASSPRSRGVRDTSSPLHF
TRBJ2-1,TRBV4-3,NA,NA,17,TGCGCCAGCAGCCAAGATTTGGGGGGTAACGTCTACAATGAGCAGTTCTTC,CASSQDLGGNVYNEQFF
TRBJ2-3,TRBV29-1,NA,TRBD1,15,TGCAGCGTTGAAGATTGGACAGGGGGCACAGATACGCAGTATTTT,CSVEDWTGGTDTQYF
TRBJ2-7,TRBV2,few,NA,14,TGTGCCAGCACTGGGGGCTCCCTCTCCTACGAGCAGTACTTC,CASTGGSLSYEQYF
TRBJ1-5,TRBV6-6,NA,NA,13,TGTGCCAGCAGACTGGACAGTAATCAGCCCCAGCATTTT,CASRLDSNQPQHF
TRBJ1-3,TRBV9,few,NA,13,TGTGCCAGCAGCGTGAGCTCTGGAAACACCATATATTTT,CASSVSSGNTIYF
TRBJ2-7,TRBV19,NA,TRBD1,16,TGTGCCAGTAGTCCTACCGGGACAGGGTACTCCTACGAGCAGTACTTC,CASSPTGTGYSYEQYF
TRBJ2-1,TRBV7-8,NA,TRBD2,17,TGTGCCAGCAGCATAGGACTAGCGGGGGGGATGACCAATGAGCAGTTCTTC,CASSIGLAGGMTNEQFF
TRBJ2-3,TRBV6-6,NA,NA,12,TGTGCCAGTAGGGGTAGCACAGATACGCAGTATTTT,CASRGSTDTQYF
TRBJ2-1,TRBV7-3,once,NA,15,TGTGCCAGCAGCTTAGAGTTCAAGTCTCACCATGAGCAGTTCTTC,CASSLEFKSHHEQFF
TRBJ1-4,TRBV7-2,NA,NA,15,TGTGCCAGCAGCTCAGAGACGGGATTGAATGAAAAACTGTTTTTT,CASSSETGLNEKLFF
TRBJ2-5,TRBV29-1,NA,TRBD2,15,TGCAGCGTTGTACTAAGCGGGGGGTTTCAAGAGACCCAGTACTTC,CSVVLSGGFQETQYF
TRBJ2-2,TRBV7-3,once,TRBD2,17,TGTGCCAGCAGCTTAACTAGCGGGAGGCTGGGAACCGGGGAGCTGTTTTTT,CASSLTSGRLGTGELFF
TRBJ1-5,TRBV4-3,NA,NA,14,TGCGCCAGCAGCCAAGGGCCCGGCGGTCAGCCCCAGCATTTT,CASSQGPGGQPQHF
TRBJ2-5,TRBV10-1,NA,TRBD2,16,TGCGCCAGCAGTGAGTCGGGTAGCGGGGGCCAAGAGACCCAGTACTTC,CASSESGSGGQETQYF
TRBJ2-7,TRBV24-1,NA,NA,12,TGTGCCACCAGTGCAGAACCCTACGAGCAGTACTTC,CATSAEPYEQYF
TRBJ2-7,TRBV6-6,NA,TRBD1,16,TGTGCCAGCAGTTACCCTACCACCGGGACAGTGTACGAGCAGTACTTC,CASSYPTTGTVYEQYF
TRBJ1-1,TRBV7-9,NA,NA,16,TGTGCCAGCAGCCCCGGACCCGCGGGTAAGAACACTGAAGCTTTCTTT,CASSPGPAGKNTEAFF
TRBJ1-2,TRBV19,NA,NA,14,TGTGCCAGTAGGGAGCGGAGTTTGTCCTATGGCTACACCTTC,CASRERSLSYGYTF
TRBJ1-2,TRBV19,NA,NA,15,TGTGCCAGTTGGCCCTTTTGGGGGCCCTCTCGGGGCTACACCTTC,CASWPFWGPSRGYTF
TRBJ2-6,TRBV7-6,NA,TRBD2,19,TGTGCCAGCAGCTCCACGGTTGATCGGGGGGTCTCTGGGGCCAACGTCCTGACTTTC,CASSSTVDRGVSGANVLTF
TRBJ2-3,TRBV3-1/TRBV3-2,NA,TRBD2,16,TGTGCCAGCAGCCACCAACTAGCGGGGGAAAAGGATACGCAGTATTTT,CASSHQLAGEKDTQYF
TRBJ1-2,TRBV6-6,NA,TRBD1,20,TGTGCCAGCAGTCATGGTATGGGGCGGAGGGACAGGGGATGGAACTATGGCTACACCTTC,CASSHGMGRRDRGWNYGYTF
TRBJ2-5,TRBV5-4,NA,NA,14,TGTGCCAGCAGCTGGGACAATTCGCGGGCCGGCCAGTACTTC,CASSWDNSRAGQYF
TRBJ2-4,TRBV4-1,NA,TRBD2,18,TGCGCCAGCAGCCAAGATTATCCCCCGCGACTAGCAAGGCACATTCAGTACTTC,CASSQDYPPRLARHIQYF
TRBJ1-6,TRBV6-4,NA,NA,13,TGTGCCAGCAGCGCCCGGACAGATTCACCCCTCCACTTT,CASSARTDSPLHF
TRBJ2-2,TRBV19,NA,NA,15,TGTGCCAGTAGTATAGGTAGTCGGGACACCGGGGAGCTGTTTTTT,CASSIGSRDTGELFF
TRBJ2-1,TRBV28,NA,TRBD2,15,TGTGCCAGCAGTTCAAGAAGGCGGGAGGGCCGGGAGCAGTTCTTC,CASSSRRREGREQFF
TRBJ1-4,TRBV18,NA,NA,15,TGTGCCAGCTCACCGGCTCAGGGTGTCAATGAAAAACTGTTTTTT,CASSPAQGVNEKLFF
TRBJ1-4,TRBV27,NA,NA,15,TGTGCCAGCAGTTACAGGGCGAGTGTTTGGGAAAAACTGTTTTTT,CASSYRASVWEKLFF
TRBJ2-3,TRBV11-2,NA,NA,16,TGTGCCAGCAGCTTGGTTTCGGCGGGACTGGGTGATACGCAGTATTTT,CASSLVSAGLGDTQYF
TRBJ1-5,TRBV28,NA,NA,17,TGTGCCAGCCGAACCCGCTTGATCGCCAGGGACAATCAGCCCCAGCATTTT,CASRTRLIARDNQPQHF
TRBJ1-5,TRBV30,NA,NA,14,TGTGCCTGTCTGCACAAAGATAGCAATCAGCCCCAGCATTTT,CACLHKDSNQPQHF
TRBJ2-3,TRBV29-1,NA,TRBD2,15,TGCAGCGACAGCGGGGGGGCCGGGAGGACAGATACGCAGTATTTT,CSDSGGAGRTDTQYF